This section outlines one T cell receptor (beta chain) sequence together with its context. The sample originates from a study of cytomegalovirus exposure and HLA in healthy donors. On the study more broadly: Genotyping of some 400 donors showed that about 83% belonged to the Caucasian-associated ancestry cluster.

Both 60 Vbeta primers and 13 Jbeta primers went into the PCR. Original data processing: Later work found around 72 million unique TCR beta chains, with some 11 million shared. Sequenced by immunoSEQ multiplex PCR; TCRdb stores in-frame clones only, minus some. The V and J calls and clone size are taken from that table; D and trimming were inferred from the DNA. The sample's table shows approximately 130,000 clones. The ends lost 5 bases at V and 7 bases at J; junction bases unmatched: 8. The germline V gene has CDR1 SEHNR and CDR2 FQNEAQ (reference sequence). This CDR3 is built from 15 residues. The sequence came from a woman in her fifties or sixties in good health and CMV-seronegative. The sequenced material came from PBMCs. This chain links TRBV7-9 with TRBJ1-6, with TRBD1 matching over 7 bases. In DNA form, the CDR3 reads TGTGCCAGCAGCCAACCTGGGACAGACAATTCACCCCTCCACTTT. Protein sequence: CASSQPGTDNSPLHF.